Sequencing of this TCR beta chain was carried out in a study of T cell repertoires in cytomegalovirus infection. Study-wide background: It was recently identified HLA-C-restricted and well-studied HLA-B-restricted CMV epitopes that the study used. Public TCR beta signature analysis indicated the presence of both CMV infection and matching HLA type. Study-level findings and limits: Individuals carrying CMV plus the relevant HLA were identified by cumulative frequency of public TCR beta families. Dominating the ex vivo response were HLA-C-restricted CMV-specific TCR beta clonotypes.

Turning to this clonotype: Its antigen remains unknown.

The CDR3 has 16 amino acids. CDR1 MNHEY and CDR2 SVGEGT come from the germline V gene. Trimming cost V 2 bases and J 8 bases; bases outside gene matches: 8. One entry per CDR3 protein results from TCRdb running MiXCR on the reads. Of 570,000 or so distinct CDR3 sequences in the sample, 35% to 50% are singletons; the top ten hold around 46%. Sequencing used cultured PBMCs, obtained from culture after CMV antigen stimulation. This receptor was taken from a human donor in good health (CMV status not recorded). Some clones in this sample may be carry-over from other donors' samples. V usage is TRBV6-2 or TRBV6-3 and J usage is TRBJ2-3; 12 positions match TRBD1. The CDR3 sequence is CASSYVVGQGASTQYF. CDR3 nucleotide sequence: TGTGCCAGCAGTTACGTGGTGGGACAGGGGGCTTCTACGCAGTATTTT.